These T cell receptor beta chains were read from a single sample in a study of T-cell memory formation after mild COVID-19. TCRdb analysed the 5' RACE reads with MiXCR anew, one entry per CDR3 protein. Counted here are around 250,000 distinct CDR3 sequences, over 15% occurring once; the ten biggest clones make up more than 20%. Sample: PBMCs or a T cell subset sorted from them (not recorded which). The receptors shown here come from a man in his late teens or twenties who had mild COVID-19 (a few samples of this study predate the infection). Cell type and time point are not known. Both conserved end residues are part of each CDR3. Each record gives: J gene, D gene, CDR3 length, V gene, clone size, CDR3 DNA, CDR3 protein. D genes are given only for firm matches. The size of a clone is reported for some rows only, either as once, few or many, or as a class for expanded clones.

j_call: TRBJ2-1
d_call: -
cdr3_length: 12
v_call: TRBV7-9
clone_size: few
cdr3_nt: TGTGCCAGCAGCTTAGCTATAAATGAGCAGTTCTTC
cdr3_aa: CASSLAINEQFF

j_call: TRBJ2-3
d_call: TRBD2
cdr3_length: 17
v_call: TRBV20-1
clone_size: -
cdr3_nt: TGCAGTGCTAGACCCCCGGCGGGCGGGGGTAGCACAGATACGCAGTATTTT
cdr3_aa: CSARPPAGGGSTDTQYF

j_call: TRBJ2-4
d_call: -
cdr3_length: 13
v_call: TRBV5-4
clone_size: once
cdr3_nt: TGTGCCAGCAGCCCGGACAGACAAAACATTCAGTACTTC
cdr3_aa: CASSPDRQNIQYF

j_call: TRBJ2-7
d_call: -
cdr3_length: 13
v_call: TRBV28
clone_size: -
cdr3_nt: TGTGCCAGCAGGGTCGGCAGGGCCTACGAGCAGTACTTC
cdr3_aa: CASRVGRAYEQYF

j_call: TRBJ1-3
d_call: -
cdr3_length: 21
v_call: TRBV21-1
clone_size: -
cdr3_nt: TGTGCCAGCAGCAAAGAAGGAGGGTTCGGGTTGCAGGGAGGATCTGGAAACACCATATATTTT
cdr3_aa: CASSKEGGFGLQGGSGNTIYF

j_call: TRBJ1-1
d_call: -
cdr3_length: 13
v_call: TRBV24-1
clone_size: -
cdr3_nt: TGTGCCACCAGTGATCCCCGTGGGCTGGAGGCTTTCTTT
cdr3_aa: CATSDPRGLEAFF

j_call: TRBJ2-7
d_call: -
cdr3_length: 13
v_call: TRBV7-2
clone_size: -
cdr3_nt: TGTGCCAGCAGCCGCCCGGGGGCGTACGAGCAGTACTTC
cdr3_aa: CASSRPGAYEQYF

j_call: TRBJ2-1
d_call: TRBD1
cdr3_length: 14
v_call: TRBV18
clone_size: many
cdr3_nt: TGTGCCAGCTCGCGGGACAGGGTCTACAATGAGCAGTTCTTC
cdr3_aa: CASSRDRVYNEQFF

j_call: TRBJ1-6
d_call: -
cdr3_length: 16
v_call: TRBV9
clone_size: few
cdr3_nt: TGTGCCAGCAGCGAGGGGGGACCGTGGGATAATTCACCCCTCCACTTT
cdr3_aa: CASSEGGPWDNSPLHF

j_call: TRBJ2-3
d_call: -
cdr3_length: 10
v_call: TRBV20-1
clone_size: -
cdr3_nt: TGCAGTGGCAGAGAGGATACGCAGTATTTT
cdr3_aa: CSGREDTQYF

j_call: TRBJ2-7
d_call: TRBD1
cdr3_length: 17
v_call: TRBV12-3/TRBV12-4
clone_size: many
cdr3_nt: TGTGCCAGCAGGCCTAACCGACAGGGTGTAGGGGACTACGAGCAGTACTTC
cdr3_aa: CASRPNRQGVGDYEQYF

j_call: TRBJ2-1
d_call: -
cdr3_length: 14
v_call: TRBV20-1
clone_size: many
cdr3_nt: TGCAGTGCTAGGAGCCCTGGGGGGACCAATGAGCAGTTCTTC
cdr3_aa: CSARSPGGTNEQFF

j_call: TRBJ2-1
d_call: -
cdr3_length: 14
v_call: TRBV5-1
clone_size: -
cdr3_nt: TGCGCCAGCAGCTTGGCAGTTGGGTTGAATGAGCAGTTCTTC
cdr3_aa: CASSLAVGLNEQFF

j_call: TRBJ2-3
d_call: -
cdr3_length: 16
v_call: TRBV4-1
clone_size: many
cdr3_nt: TGCGCCAGCAGCCAAGAAAATATCCCTAGCACAGATACGCAGTATTTT
cdr3_aa: CASSQENIPSTDTQYF

j_call: TRBJ2-5
d_call: TRBD1
cdr3_length: 15
v_call: TRBV7-3
clone_size: -
cdr3_nt: TGTGCCAGCAGCCCAGGGACAGGGGCTTTGGAGACCCAGTACTTC
cdr3_aa: CASSPGTGALETQYF

j_call: TRBJ1-6
d_call: -
cdr3_length: 16
v_call: TRBV4-1
clone_size: few
cdr3_nt: TGCGCCAGCAGCTCGCAGAAGGGACTGGGGCTAGAAAGCCTCCACTTT
cdr3_aa: CASSSQKGLGLESLHF

j_call: TRBJ1-1
d_call: -
cdr3_length: 15
v_call: TRBV7-8
clone_size: -
cdr3_nt: TGTGCCAGCAGCCCCCACAGGGAGACCTGGGTTGAAGCTTTCTTT
cdr3_aa: CASSPHRETWVEAFF

j_call: TRBJ2-2
d_call: -
cdr3_length: 17
v_call: TRBV4-1
clone_size: few
cdr3_nt: TGCGCCAGCACCCACCTCCGGGGCGGACCTAGGCCCGGGGAGCTGTTTTTT
cdr3_aa: CASTHLRGGPRPGELFF

j_call: TRBJ2-5
d_call: -
cdr3_length: 16
v_call: TRBV15
clone_size: few
cdr3_nt: TGTGCCACCAGCAGGGTAGCCGACGGGGGACAAGAGACCCAGTACTTC
cdr3_aa: CATSRVADGGQETQYF

j_call: TRBJ2-3
d_call: -
cdr3_length: 14
v_call: TRBV7-2
clone_size: -
cdr3_nt: TGTGCCAGCAGGGGTATTACTCTTAGGGATACGCAGTATTTT
cdr3_aa: CASRGITLRDTQYF

j_call: TRBJ2-3
d_call: -
cdr3_length: 14
v_call: TRBV29-1
clone_size: -
cdr3_nt: TGCAGCGTTGACTGGGTTCATAGCACAGATACGCAGTATTTT
cdr3_aa: CSVDWVHSTDTQYF

j_call: TRBJ2-7
d_call: TRBD2
cdr3_length: 15
v_call: TRBV5-1
clone_size: -
cdr3_nt: TGCGCCAGCAGCTTGGGACTAGCTGGATTTTCCGAGCAGTACTTC
cdr3_aa: CASSLGLAGFSEQYF

j_call: TRBJ2-1
d_call: TRBD2
cdr3_length: 17
v_call: TRBV5-5
clone_size: -
cdr3_nt: TGTGCCAGCAGCCCTTGGGCGGGGCTAGCGGGGGGCCATGAGCAGTTCTTC
cdr3_aa: CASSPWAGLAGGHEQFF

j_call: TRBJ2-5
d_call: -
cdr3_length: 12
v_call: TRBV7-6
clone_size: many
cdr3_nt: TGTGCCAGCCGAGACCCCCAAGAGACCCAGTACTTC
cdr3_aa: CASRDPQETQYF

j_call: TRBJ2-7
d_call: -
cdr3_length: 12
v_call: TRBV6-5
clone_size: -
cdr3_nt: TGTGCCAGCAGCCGATTTGGACACGAGCAGTACTTC
cdr3_aa: CASSRFGHEQYF

j_call: TRBJ2-5
d_call: -
cdr3_length: 16
v_call: TRBV7-2
clone_size: many
cdr3_nt: TGTGCCAGCAGCTTAGGTTGGACCGCTTCCGCAGGGACCCAGTACTTC
cdr3_aa: CASSLGWTASAGTQYF

j_call: TRBJ2-2
d_call: TRBD1
cdr3_length: 15
v_call: TRBV7-6
clone_size: many
cdr3_nt: TGTGCCAGCAGCTTGGGACAGGGGAACACCGGGGAGCTGTTTTTT
cdr3_aa: CASSLGQGNTGELFF

j_call: TRBJ2-3
d_call: TRBD2
cdr3_length: 15
v_call: TRBV24-1
clone_size: -
cdr3_nt: TGTGCCACCAGTATTAGCGGGGGGCCAGCAGATACGCAGTATTTT
cdr3_aa: CATSISGGPADTQYF

j_call: TRBJ2-3
d_call: -
cdr3_length: 14
v_call: TRBV29-1
clone_size: few
cdr3_nt: TGCAGCGTTGGGGGCGGGGTTAGCACAGATACGCAGTATTTT
cdr3_aa: CSVGGGVSTDTQYF

j_call: TRBJ1-1
d_call: -
cdr3_length: 13
v_call: TRBV4-3
clone_size: -
cdr3_nt: TGCGCCAGCAGCCAAGATGTGGGCAGAGAAGCTTTCTTT
cdr3_aa: CASSQDVGREAFF

j_call: TRBJ2-2
d_call: -
cdr3_length: 15
v_call: TRBV12-3/TRBV12-4
clone_size: -
cdr3_nt: TGTGCCAGCTCCCTGGGGGCACTCTTGGACGGGGAGCTGTTTTTT
cdr3_aa: CASSLGALLDGELFF

j_call: TRBJ2-2
d_call: -
cdr3_length: 13
v_call: TRBV10-3
clone_size: few
cdr3_nt: TGTGCCAGTCGGGGGGCCGACGCCGGGGAGCTGTTTTTT
cdr3_aa: CASRGADAGELFF

j_call: TRBJ2-3
d_call: -
cdr3_length: 13
v_call: TRBV7-8
clone_size: -
cdr3_nt: TGTGCCAGCAGCTTAGTGAGTAAGGATACGCAGTATTTT
cdr3_aa: CASSLVSKDTQYF

j_call: TRBJ1-2
d_call: TRBD1
cdr3_length: 15
v_call: TRBV5-8
clone_size: few
cdr3_nt: TGTGCCAGCAGCTGGGGGACAGGGGGCGTCTATGGCTACACCTTC
cdr3_aa: CASSWGTGGVYGYTF

j_call: TRBJ2-5
d_call: -
cdr3_length: 14
v_call: TRBV30
clone_size: -
cdr3_nt: TGTGCCTGGAGTGGGGTGGTGCCTCCAGAGACCCAGTACTTC
cdr3_aa: CAWSGVVPPETQYF

j_call: TRBJ1-1
d_call: -
cdr3_length: 14
v_call: TRBV12-3/TRBV12-4
clone_size: -
cdr3_nt: TGTGCCAGCAGTCTATACACCCGGAACACTGAAGCTTTCTTT
cdr3_aa: CASSLYTRNTEAFF

j_call: TRBJ2-5
d_call: TRBD1
cdr3_length: 16
v_call: TRBV15
clone_size: -
cdr3_nt: TGTGCCACCAGCAGAGACCCCGGGACAGGGTTAGAGACCCAGTACTTC
cdr3_aa: CATSRDPGTGLETQYF

j_call: TRBJ1-1
d_call: TRBD1
cdr3_length: 16
v_call: TRBV5-1
clone_size: -
cdr3_nt: TGCGCCAGCAGCGCCCGGACAGGGTCTAAGGGCGCTGAAGCTTTCTTT
cdr3_aa: CASSARTGSKGAEAFF

j_call: TRBJ1-2
d_call: -
cdr3_length: 12
v_call: TRBV28
clone_size: -
cdr3_nt: TGTGCCAGCGGGGCACGCCTTAGAGGCTACACCTTC
cdr3_aa: CASGARLRGYTF

j_call: TRBJ2-1
d_call: TRBD1
cdr3_length: 16
v_call: TRBV10-3
clone_size: few
cdr3_nt: TGTGCCATCAGTGAAACCGGACAGGGTAGGGCAAATGAGCAGTTCTTC
cdr3_aa: CAISETGQGRANEQFF

j_call: TRBJ1-2
d_call: TRBD1
cdr3_length: 16
v_call: TRBV5-6
clone_size: few
cdr3_nt: TGTGCCAGCAGCCCCCCCCTTACAGGGGGCTACTATGGCTACACCTTC
cdr3_aa: CASSPPLTGGYYGYTF

j_call: TRBJ1-6
d_call: -
cdr3_length: 13
v_call: TRBV6-5
clone_size: few
cdr3_nt: TGTGCCAGCAGTTCCGGGGGAGAAAGATCCCTCCACTTT
cdr3_aa: CASSSGGERSLHF

j_call: TRBJ2-7
d_call: -
cdr3_length: 14
v_call: TRBV7-9
clone_size: many
cdr3_nt: TGTGCCAGCAGCTGGGCAGGGAGTTCCAACGAGCAGTACTTC
cdr3_aa: CASSWAGSSNEQYF

j_call: TRBJ1-1
d_call: -
cdr3_length: 14
v_call: TRBV12-3/TRBV12-4
clone_size: -
cdr3_nt: TGTGCCAGCAGCCCTGACCTGGTTGGTACTGAAGCTTTCTTT
cdr3_aa: CASSPDLVGTEAFF

j_call: TRBJ2-1
d_call: -
cdr3_length: 15
v_call: TRBV11-2
clone_size: -
cdr3_nt: TGTGCCAGCAGCTTAATTGGGGGAGTGGGCGATGAGCAGTTCTTC
cdr3_aa: CASSLIGGVGDEQFF

j_call: TRBJ1-2
d_call: TRBD1
cdr3_length: 14
v_call: TRBV12-3/TRBV12-4
clone_size: few
cdr3_nt: TGTGCCAGCAGCCCCGGGGACAGGGAATTGAATTACACCTTC
cdr3_aa: CASSPGDRELNYTF

j_call: TRBJ2-7
d_call: -
cdr3_length: 15
v_call: TRBV20-1
clone_size: -
cdr3_nt: TGCAGTGCTAGAGATCCCCTCCTAGCAACCTACGAGCAGTACTTC
cdr3_aa: CSARDPLLATYEQYF

j_call: TRBJ2-3
d_call: TRBD2
cdr3_length: 15
v_call: TRBV12-3/TRBV12-4
clone_size: -
cdr3_nt: TGTGCCAGCAGTTTAAGGACTAGGGACACAGATACGCAGTATTTT
cdr3_aa: CASSLRTRDTDTQYF

j_call: TRBJ2-7
d_call: TRBD1
cdr3_length: 14
v_call: TRBV20-1
clone_size: -
cdr3_nt: TGCAGTGCTACTGGGCGGGACAGGGGCTACGAGCAGTACTTC
cdr3_aa: CSATGRDRGYEQYF

j_call: TRBJ1-5
d_call: -
cdr3_length: 13
v_call: TRBV7-9
clone_size: -
cdr3_nt: TGTGCCAGCAGCCTACAACGGGATCAGCCCCAGCATTTT
cdr3_aa: CASSLQRDQPQHF

j_call: TRBJ1-3
d_call: -
cdr3_length: 13
v_call: TRBV12-3/TRBV12-4
clone_size: -
cdr3_nt: TGTGCCAGCAGTCCCTCAGCGGGAAACACCATATATTTT
cdr3_aa: CASSPSAGNTIYF

j_call: TRBJ2-7
d_call: -
cdr3_length: 13
v_call: TRBV3-1
clone_size: few
cdr3_nt: TGTGCCAGCAGCCGAAGGACGTACCACGAGCAGTACTTC
cdr3_aa: CASSRRTYHEQYF

j_call: TRBJ1-1
d_call: -
cdr3_length: 11
v_call: TRBV11-2
clone_size: many
cdr3_nt: TGTGCCAGCAGCTTATTGGGAGGGGCTTTCTTT
cdr3_aa: CASSLLGGAFF

j_call: TRBJ1-1
d_call: TRBD1
cdr3_length: 15
v_call: TRBV5-1
clone_size: few
cdr3_nt: TGCGCCAGCAGCAACACAGGGGGAGTAAACGTTGAAGCTTTCTTT
cdr3_aa: CASSNTGGVNVEAFF